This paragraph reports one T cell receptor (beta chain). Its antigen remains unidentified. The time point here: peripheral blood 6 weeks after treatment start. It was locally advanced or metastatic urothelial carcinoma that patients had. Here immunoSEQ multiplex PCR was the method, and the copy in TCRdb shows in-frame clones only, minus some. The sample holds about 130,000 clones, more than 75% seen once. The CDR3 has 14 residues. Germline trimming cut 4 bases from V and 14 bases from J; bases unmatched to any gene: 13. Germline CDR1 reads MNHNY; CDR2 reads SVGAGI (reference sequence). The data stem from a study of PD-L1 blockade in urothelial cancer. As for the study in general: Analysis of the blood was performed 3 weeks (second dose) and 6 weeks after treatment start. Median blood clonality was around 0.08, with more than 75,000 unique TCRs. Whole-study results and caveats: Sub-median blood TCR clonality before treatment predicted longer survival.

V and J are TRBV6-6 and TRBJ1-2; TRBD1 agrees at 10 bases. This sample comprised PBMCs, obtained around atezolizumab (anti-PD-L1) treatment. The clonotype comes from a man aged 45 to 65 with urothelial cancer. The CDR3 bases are TGTGCCAGCAGTTCACCGGGACAGGGGCCCGGGGGTACCTTC. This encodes CASSSPGQGPGGTF.